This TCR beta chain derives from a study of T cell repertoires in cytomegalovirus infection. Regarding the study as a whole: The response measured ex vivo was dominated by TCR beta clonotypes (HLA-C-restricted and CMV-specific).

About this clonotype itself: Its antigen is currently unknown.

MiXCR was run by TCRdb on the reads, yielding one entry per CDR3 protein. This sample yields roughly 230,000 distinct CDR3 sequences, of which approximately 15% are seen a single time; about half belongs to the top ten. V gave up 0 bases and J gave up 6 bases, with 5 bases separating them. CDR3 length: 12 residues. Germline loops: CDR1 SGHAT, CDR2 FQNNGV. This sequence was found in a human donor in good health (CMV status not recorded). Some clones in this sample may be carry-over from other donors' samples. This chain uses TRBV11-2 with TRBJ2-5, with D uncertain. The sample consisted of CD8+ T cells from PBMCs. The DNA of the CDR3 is TGTGCCAGCAGCTTAGATCCTCAGACCCAGTACTTC. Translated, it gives CASSLDPQTQYF.